Each of the 7 T cell receptor beta chains below was sequenced from the same sample in a study of T cells in Graves' hyperthyroidism and ophthalmopathy. TCR beta CDR3 regions were amplified from RNA transcripts. The HTBI set primed first-round TCR CDR3 RT-PCR. One entry per CDR3 protein, called by TCRdb with MiXCR from the multiplex PCR reads. The data hold 700,000 or so distinct CDR3 sequences, with roughly 14% observed a single time. The sample consisted of blood. All receptors come from a woman aged 50 to 65 with Graves' ophthalmopathy.

The J gene is TRBJ1-2, the V gene TRBV6-4; the match to TRBD1 covers 7 bases. Germline V gene lookup returns CDR1 MRHNA and CDR2 SNTAGT. V trimming: 5 bases; J trimming: 10 bases; junction bases outside the gene matches: 16. The CDR3 has 15 amino acids. DNA of the CDR3: TGTGCCAGCAGTAAGCGGGGGGATGACAGGGCGGACTACACCTTC. Translating gives CASSKRGDDRADYTF.

This clonotype appeared many times. The gene calls are TRBV10-3 and TRBJ2-7, with D possibly TRBD2 on 6 matching bases. Germline V lookup: CDR1 ENHRY, CDR2 SYGVKD. This CDR3 region has 15 residues. V lost 4 bases and J 3 bases, leaving 16 bases between the germline ends. The CDR3 loop reads CAISGTAGIDYEQYF. The CDR3 DNA sequence: TGTGCCATCAGTGGTACAGCGGGTATAGACTACGAGCAGTACTTC.

This clonotype has a handful of counts. This chain links TRBV28 with TRBJ2-7, with no clear D. In germline, CDR1 is MDHEN, CDR2 SYDVKM. The germline V and J ends were trimmed by 5 bases and 2 bases, with 13 bases remaining between them. The CDR3 totals 14 residues. CDR3 nucleotides: TGTGCCAGCAGTCCCGGTGGCAGGACCTACGAGCAGTACTTC. Translation gives CASSPGGRTYEQYF.

This clonotype has just a few counts. The chain carries TRBV4-2 and TRBJ2-3; 12 bases are a match to TRBD2. V was pared by 4 bases and J by 0 bases, with 5 bases of the junction left unmatched. Germline V gene data show CDR1 as LGHNA and CDR2 as YNFKEQ. This CDR3 spans 17 amino acids. Written as DNA, the CDR3 is TGTGCCAGCAGCCGAGGCGGACTAGCGGGAAGCACAGATACGCAGTATTTT. Translation: CASSRGGLAGSTDTQYF.

Ten or more counts support this clonotype. This rearrangement joins TRBV5-1 to TRBJ2-1; D remains ambiguous. Germline V gene data show CDR1 as SGHRS and CDR2 as YFSETQ. Trimming removed 0 bases at V and 6 bases at J, with 13 bases between. The CDR3 runs to 15 residues. CDR3 in DNA: TGCGCCAGCAGCTTGGTTGACCCCAGGAGCAATGAGCAGTTCTTC. It encodes CASSLVDPRSNEQFF.

This clonotype was detected a few times. The rearrangement uses TRBV28 and TRBJ1-1; the D gene is possibly TRBD1 (6 bases). V shed 3 bases and J shed 5 bases, with 16 bases lying between them. Germline V gives CDR1 MDHEN, CDR2 SYDVKM. The CDR3 covers 15 residues. CDR3 DNA sequence: TGTGCCAGCAGTTTCCCGACGGGGGCGCCTACTGAAGCTTTCTTT. This gives the protein CASSFPTGAPTEAFF. Full variable domain (missing parts from reference TRBV28 and TRBJ1-1): DVKVTQSSRYLVKRTGEKVFLECVQDMDHENMFWYRQDPGLGLRLIYFSYDVKMKEKGDIPEGYSVSREKKERFSLILESASTNQTSMYLCASSFPTGAPTEAFFGQGTRLTVV.

This clonotype was found many times. This chain links TRBV6-2 or TRBV6-3 with TRBJ1-1; D remains unclear. The V end was cut by 7 bases, the J end by 2 bases, with 23 bases between. The germline gives CDR1 MNHEY, CDR2 SVGEGT. The CDR3 covers 17 residues. CDR3 region: CASTSDPWSSRNTEAFF. In DNA, the CDR3 is TGTGCCAGCACCTCAGACCCATGGAGTAGCCGAAACACTGAAGCTTTCTTT.